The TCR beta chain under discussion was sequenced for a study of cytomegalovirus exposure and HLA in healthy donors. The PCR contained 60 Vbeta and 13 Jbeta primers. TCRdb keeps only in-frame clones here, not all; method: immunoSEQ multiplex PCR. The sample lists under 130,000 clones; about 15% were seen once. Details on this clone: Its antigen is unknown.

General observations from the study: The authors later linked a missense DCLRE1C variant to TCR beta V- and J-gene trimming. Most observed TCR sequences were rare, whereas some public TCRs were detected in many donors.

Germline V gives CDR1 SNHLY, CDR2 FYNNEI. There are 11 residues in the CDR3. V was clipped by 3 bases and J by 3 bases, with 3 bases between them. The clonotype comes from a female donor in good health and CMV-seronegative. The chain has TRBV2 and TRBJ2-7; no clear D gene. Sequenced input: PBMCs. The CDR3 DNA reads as TGTGCCAGCAGTGACCGCTACGAGCAGTACTTC. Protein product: CASSDRYEQYF.